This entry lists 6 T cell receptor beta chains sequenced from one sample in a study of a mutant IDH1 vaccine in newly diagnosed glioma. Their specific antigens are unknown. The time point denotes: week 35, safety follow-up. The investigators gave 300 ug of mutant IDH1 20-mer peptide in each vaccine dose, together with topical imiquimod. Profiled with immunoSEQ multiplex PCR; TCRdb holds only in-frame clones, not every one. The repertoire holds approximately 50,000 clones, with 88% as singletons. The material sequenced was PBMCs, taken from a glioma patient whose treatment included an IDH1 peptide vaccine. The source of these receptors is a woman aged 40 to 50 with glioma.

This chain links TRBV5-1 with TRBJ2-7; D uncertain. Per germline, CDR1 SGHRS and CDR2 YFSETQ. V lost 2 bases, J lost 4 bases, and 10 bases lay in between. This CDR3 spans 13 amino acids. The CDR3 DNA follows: TGCGCCAGCAGCTTTCAGGTTGAGTACGAGCAGTACTTC. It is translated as CASSFQVEYEQYF. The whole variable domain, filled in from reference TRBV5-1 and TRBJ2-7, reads KAGVTQTPRYLIKTRGQQVTLSCSPISGHRSVSWYQQTPGQGLQFLFEYFSETQRNKGNFPGRFSGRQFSNSRSEMNVSTLELGDSALYLCASSFQVEYEQYFGPGTRLTVT.

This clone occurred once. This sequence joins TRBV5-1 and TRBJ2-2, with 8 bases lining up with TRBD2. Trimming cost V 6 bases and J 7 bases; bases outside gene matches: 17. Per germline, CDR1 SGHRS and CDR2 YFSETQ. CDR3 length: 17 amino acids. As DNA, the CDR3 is TGCGCCAGCAAGGCCTTAGCGGGGACAACTGTAAGCGGGGAGCTGTTTTTT. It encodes CASKALAGTTVSGELFF.

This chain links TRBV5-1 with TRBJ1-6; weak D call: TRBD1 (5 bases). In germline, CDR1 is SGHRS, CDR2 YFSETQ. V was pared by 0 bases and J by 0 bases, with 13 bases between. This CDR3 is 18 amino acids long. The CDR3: CASSLVGAVTSYNSPLHF. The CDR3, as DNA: TGCGCCAGCAGCTTGGTTGGGGCAGTAACCTCCTATAATTCACCCCTCCACTTT.

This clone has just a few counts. The CDR3 is CASSPGPLTYGYTF. CDR3 in DNA: TGTGCCAGCAGCCCGGGTCCCTTGACCTATGGCTACACCTTC. The rearrangement joins TRBV2 to TRBJ1-2; D ambiguous. Germline V gene sequence: CDR1 SNHLY, CDR2 FYNNEI. V shed 6 bases and J shed 4 bases, with 15 bases lying between them. This CDR3 contains 14 residues.

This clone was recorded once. The CDR3 is CASSHFWDRTKNIQYF. CDR3 bases: TGCGCCAGCAGCCACTTTTGGGACAGAACCAAAAACATTCAGTACTTC. This sequence joins TRBV4-1 and TRBJ2-4, with 7 bases matching TRBD1. CDR1 and CDR2 from the germline V gene are MGHRA and YSYEKL. The trim removed 3 bases at V and 2 bases at J, leaving 7 bases unmatched. The length of the CDR3 is 16 residues.

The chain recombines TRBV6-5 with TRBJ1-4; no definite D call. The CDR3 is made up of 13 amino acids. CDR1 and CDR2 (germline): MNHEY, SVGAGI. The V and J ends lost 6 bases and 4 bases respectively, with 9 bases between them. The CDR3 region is CASRGGGNEKLFF. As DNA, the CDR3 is TGTGCCAGCAGGGGTGGAGGTAATGAAAAACTGTTTTTT.